This T cell receptor beta chain was sequenced during a study of PD-1 blockade in mismatch repair-deficient tumors. In germline, CDR1 is MDHEN, CDR2 SYDVKM. Trimming stripped 6 bases from V and 4 bases from J, with 10 bases between. This CDR3 is 13 amino acids long. Measured with immunoSEQ multiplex PCR; TCRdb has only the in-frame clones, and not every one. Here the sample spans about 120,000 clones, about three quarters being singletons. The TCR originated in an adult with mismatch repair-deficient cancer. Sample: peripheral blood, taken about 13 months after starting pembrolizumab. The chain has TRBV28 and TRBJ2-1; D might be TRBD2 (6 bases). The CDR3 DNA is TGTGCCAGCAGAAGCGGGCTATACAATGAGCAGTTCTTC. Amino acid sequence: CASRSGLYNEQFF.